These 6 T cell receptor beta chains share one sample of origin, sequenced in a study of blood T cell repertoires in COVID-19. Sequenced by immunoSEQ multiplex PCR; TCRdb stores in-frame clones only, minus some. The sample holds around 110,000 clones, roughly 85% seen once. Sequenced material: peripheral blood. These receptors were obtained from a man aged 35-49 years with acute or convalescent COVID-19.

The gene calls are TRBV6-5 and TRBJ2-5; 10 bases are a match to TRBD1. The CDR3 is made up of 14 amino acids. The germline CDR1 and CDR2 sequences are MNHEY and SVGAGI. V lost 4 bases and J lost 1; bases outside the gene matches: 0. The DNA for the CDR3 is TGTGCCAGCAGTTGGACAGGGGGCCAAGAGACCCAGTACTTC. It specifies CASSWTGGQETQYF.

The chain uses TRBV4-1 and TRBJ1-2, with D perhaps matching TRBD1 (5 bases). Trimming shortened V by 2 bases and J by 8 bases, and 15 bases separated the two germline ends. The CDR3 contains 14 residues. CDR1 and CDR2 (germline): MGHRA, YSYEKL. The CDR3 region has the DNA TGCGCCAGCAGCCAAACCCGGGACTCCTGGGGCTACACCTTC. It encodes CASSQTRDSWGYTF.

In its sample, this clone was seen many times. The chain is built from TRBV11-2 and TRBJ1-4; tentatively, D is TRBD1 (5 bases). The CDR3 runs to 14 residues. Between the trimmed V and J ends, which lost 5 bases and 7 bases, there was a span of 14 bases. Germline V lookup: CDR1 SGHAT, CDR2 FQNNGV. DNA for the CDR3: TGTGCCAGCAGCCCGCAGGGTTTTGGTGAAAAACTGTTTTTT. This codes for CASSPQGFGEKLFF.

The V call is TRBV10-3, the J call TRBJ1-2; TRBD1 agrees at 7 bases. V shed 2 bases and J 0 bases; nucleotides not matched to a gene: 15. This CDR3 is built from 19 residues. The germline V gene encodes CDR1 ENHRY and CDR2 SYGVKD. The CDR3 DNA reads TGTGCCATCAGTGAGACGCGAGCGATAGGACAGGCCCCTAACTATGGCTACACCTTC. It is translated as CAISETRAIGQAPNYGYTF.

The table lists this clone with many counts. The chain employs TRBV10-1 and TRBJ1-2; a possible D gene is TRBD1 (5 bases). V was shortened by 5 bases and J by 4 bases, with 11 bases between the two germline ends. Germline V CDR1 and CDR2: WNHNN, SYGVQD (reference sequence). The CDR3 is made up of 13 amino acids. For the CDR3, the DNA is TGCGCCAGCAGTAATACAGGCTTCTATGGCTACACCTTC. It encodes CASSNTGFYGYTF.

The chain couples TRBV5-6 to TRBJ1-5, with D maybe TRBD1 (5 bases). The CDR3 length is 15 residues. Germline-derived CDR1 and CDR2 are SGHDT and YYEEEE. Trimming removed 4 bases from V and 2 bases from J, with 13 bases in between. This CDR3 is CASSTGLRGNQPQHF. The DNA of the CDR3 is TGTGCCAGCAGCACGGGACTACGGGGCAATCAGCCCCAGCATTTT.